This T cell receptor beta chain originates from a study of radiation and T cells in renal cell carcinoma. Data came from immunoSEQ multiplex PCR; TCRdb stores just in-frame clones and leaves some out. The table lists 140,000 or so clones, 65% to 90% of them singletons. As regards this clone: Antigen unknown.

Points from the study as a whole: Baseline intratumoral clonotype presence is unknown without pretreatment biopsies. From baseline, blood top tumor clonotypes peaked at 2 weeks post-radiation.

There are 14 residues in the CDR3. V shed 5 bases and J 5 bases; nucleotides not matched to a gene: 7. The germline gives CDR1 SNHLY, CDR2 FYNNEI. Stated time point: blood 4 weeks post-SBRT, at nephrectomy. Treatment denoted: 15 Gy SBRT to primary tumor, nephrectomy 4 weeks later. Sequenced material: blood, taken from a patient whose treatment included radiotherapy and nephrectomy. The TCR comes from a woman aged 45 to 65 with renal cell carcinoma. This chain connects TRBV2 to TRBJ1-2; TRBD1 matches 8 bases. The CDR3 spells CASSMTGVLYGYTF. The CDR3 region has the DNA TGTGCCAGCAGTATGACAGGGGTTTTGTATGGCTACACCTTC. Using reference TRBV2 and TRBJ1-2 for the parts outside the CDR3, the full variable domain is EPEVTQTPSHQVTQMGQEVILRCVPISNHLYFYWYRQILGQKVEFLVSFYNNEISEKSEIFDDQFSVERPDGSNFTLKIRSTKLEDSAMYFCASSMTGVLYGYTFGSGTRLTVV.